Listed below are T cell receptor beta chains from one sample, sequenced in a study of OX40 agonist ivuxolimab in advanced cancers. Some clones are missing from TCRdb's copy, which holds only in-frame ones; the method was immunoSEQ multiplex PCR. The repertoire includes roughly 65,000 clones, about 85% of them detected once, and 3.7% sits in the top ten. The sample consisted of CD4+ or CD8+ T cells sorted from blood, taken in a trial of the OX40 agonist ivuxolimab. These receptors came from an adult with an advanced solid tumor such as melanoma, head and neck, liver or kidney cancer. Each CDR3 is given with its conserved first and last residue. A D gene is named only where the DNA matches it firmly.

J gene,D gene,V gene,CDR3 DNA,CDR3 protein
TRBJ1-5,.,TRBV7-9,TGTGCCAGCAGCATTAACGGGAATCAGCCCCAGCATTTT,CASSINGNQPQHF
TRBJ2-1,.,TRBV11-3,TGTGCCAGCAGCTTAGAACCGGGACTGAACTACAATGAGCAGTTCTTC,CASSLEPGLNYNEQFF
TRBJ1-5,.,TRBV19,TGTGCCAGTAGTATGTCCGGACGGTATAGCAATCAGCCCCAGCATTTT,CASSMSGRYSNQPQHF
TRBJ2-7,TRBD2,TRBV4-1,TGCGCCAGCAGCCGATTTACTGAGCGGGAGACGGTCTACGAGCAGTACTTC,CASSRFTERETVYEQYF
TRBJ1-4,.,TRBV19,TGTGCCAGTAGTATGGTCTTCGGGGGGAATGAAAAACTGTTTTTT,CASSMVFGGNEKLFF
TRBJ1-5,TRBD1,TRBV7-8,TGTGCCAGCAGCTTAGGGCGGACAGGTATCGCCAATCAGCCCCAGCATTTT,CASSLGRTGIANQPQHF
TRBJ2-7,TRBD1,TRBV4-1,TGCGCCAGCACCCCCCGGGGGACAGGGATGGACGAGCAGTACTTC,CASTPRGTGMDEQYF
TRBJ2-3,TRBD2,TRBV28,TGTGCCAGCAGTTTTTCTCTAGCGGGCGGGAGTGGCACAGATACGCAGTATTTT,CASSFSLAGGSGTDTQYF
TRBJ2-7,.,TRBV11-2,TGTGCCAGCAGCTTAATACCGGGGTCCTACGAGCAGTACTTC,CASSLIPGSYEQYF
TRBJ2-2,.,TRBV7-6,TGTGCCAGCAGCTTACTCAGTATTTGGGGTGCGAACACCGGGGAGCTGTTTTTT,CASSLLSIWGANTGELFF
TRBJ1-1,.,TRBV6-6,TGTGCCAGCAGTTACTCGACGGGGAACACTGAAGCTTTCTTT,CASSYSTGNTEAFF
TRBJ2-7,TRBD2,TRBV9,TGTGCCAACAGCCCCACTAGCGGTCTACCCTACGAGCAGTACTTC,CANSPTSGLPYEQYF
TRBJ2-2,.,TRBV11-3,TGTGCCAGCAGCCCCTTTGCGACAGACGAGACCGGGGAGCTGTTTTTT,CASSPFATDETGELFF